A single sample gave rise to the 25 T cell receptor beta chains below, sequenced in a study of blood T cells in healthy people across ages. Through a sample-barcoded 5' primer and a J-beta primer mix, a second PCR was run for roughly 6 to 12 cycles. MiXCR, run by TCRdb on the 5' RACE reads, gives a single entry per CDR3 protein. The data hold 1.4 million or so distinct CDR3 sequences, with approximately 43% observed a single time. The sequenced sample was blood. The origin of the receptors is a woman younger than 30 in good health.

This sequence joins TRBV30 and TRBJ2-1; tentative D call: TRBD1 (6 bases). The V end lost 5 bases, the J end lost 4 bases, and 12 bases lay between the germline ends. The CDR3 totals 13 residues. Germline CDR1 is GTSNPN and CDR2 is SVGIG (reference sequence). The CDR3 nucleotides read TGTGCCTGGGGACAGTACCGGTACAATGAGCAGTTCTTC. This codes for CAWGQYRYNEQFF.

This clonotype was seen only once. V is TRBV29-1 and J is TRBJ1-1; D is unclear. CDR1 and CDR2 (germline): SQVTM, ANQGSEA. Trimming removed 3 bases at V and 5 bases at J, with 13 bases between. The CDR3 extends over 13 amino acids. CDR3: CSVDGPGWTEAFF. The DNA of the CDR3 is TGCAGCGTTGACGGTCCGGGGTGGACTGAAGCTTTCTTT.

This clonotype has only a few counts. The V and J genes are TRBV30 and TRBJ1-2; 7 bases agree with TRBD1. The CDR3 totals 12 residues. The germline gives CDR1 GTSNPN, CDR2 SVGIG (reference sequence). Losses at the gene ends were 5 bases for V and 7 bases for J; bases not matched to a gene: 7. The CDR3 nucleotides are TGTGCCTGGGCCGGACAGGCGGGTGGCTACACCTTC. It translates to CAWAGQAGGYTF.

This clonotype showed up just a few times. This chain links TRBV20-1 with TRBJ1-5; D call uncertain. Germline loops: CDR1 DFQATT, CDR2 SNEGSKA (reference sequence). This CDR3 region has 13 residues. V shed 0 bases and J shed 3 bases, with 6 bases lying between them. The CDR3: CSARDVLNQPQHF. The CDR3 bases are TGCAGTGCTAGAGATGTTCTCAATCAGCCCCAGCATTTT.

There are a few counts of this clonotype. The V call is TRBV29-1, the J call TRBJ1-4, with D tentatively TRBD1 (5 bases). The CDR3 extends over 15 amino acids. V was clipped by 4 bases and J by 0 bases, with 12 bases between them. The germline V gene has CDR1 SQVTM and CDR2 ANQGSEA. The CDR3 is CSVGGYGTTNEKLFF. The CDR3 nucleotides read TGCAGCGTTGGGGGCTACGGGACAACTAATGAAAAACTGTTTTTT. The whole variable domain, remainder taken from reference TRBV29-1 and TRBJ1-4, is SAVISQKPSRDICQRGTSLTIQCQVDSQVTMMFWYRQQPGQSLTLIATANQGSEATYESGFVIDKFPISRPNLTFSTLTVSNMSPEDSSIYLCSVGGYGTTNEKLFFGSGTQLSVL.

The rearrangement uses TRBV19 and TRBJ1-5, with TRBD1 matching 7 bases. The length of the CDR3 is 16 residues. The V segment lost 6 bases and the J segment 0 bases; nucleotides outside the gene matches: 8. CDR1 is LNHDA and CDR2 is SQIVND in the germline V gene (reference sequence). CDR3 loop: CASSEGTESSNQPQHF. CDR3 nucleotide sequence: TGTGCCAGTAGCGAGGGGACAGAGAGTAGCAATCAGCCCCAGCATTTT. The entire variable domain, with the rest obtained from reference TRBV19 and TRBJ1-5, is as follows: DGGITQSPKYLFRKEGQNVTLSCEQNLNHDAMYWYRQDPGQGLRLIYYSQIVNDFQKGDIAEGYSVSREKKESFPLTVTSAQKNPTAFYLCASSEGTESSNQPQHFGDGTRLSIL.

This clonotype has only a few counts. This chain connects TRBV11-2 to TRBJ2-3, with D perhaps given as TRBD1 or TRBD2 (5 bases each). Germline V gene data show CDR1 as SGHAT and CDR2 as FQNNGV. V was pared by 8 bases and J by 0 bases, with 12 bases between. The CDR3 runs to 14 residues. CDR3 in amino acids: CASARGYSTDTQYF. The CDR3 DNA reads TGTGCCAGCGCGAGGGGCTACAGCACAGATACGCAGTATTTT.

This clonotype was found a few times. The junction does not match germline at one end; this may be a read error. The chain couples TRBV7-2 to TRBJ2-1; D perhaps matches TRBD2 (6 bases). The CDR3 contains 17 residues. Germline V gene lookup returns CDR1 SGHTA and CDR2 FQGNSA. CDR3 region: CASTLRFRGTTYNEQFF. CDR3 sequence (DNA): TGTGCCAGCACCTTAAGGTTCCGCGGGACGACCTACAATGAGCAGTTCTTC.

The chain links TRBV12-3 or TRBV12-4 to TRBJ2-3, with 8 nucleotides matching TRBD1. The CDR3 consists of 17 residues. V trimming: 7 bases; J trimming: 0 bases; junction bases outside the gene matches: 12. The CDR3: CASTGGWLSSSTDTQYF. In DNA, the CDR3 is TGTGCCAGCACAGGGGGCTGGTTGTCCTCTAGCACAGATACGCAGTATTTT.

This clonotype has just a few counts. V is TRBV7-9 and J is TRBJ1-6; D not resolved. Germline CDR1 is SEHNR and CDR2 is FQNEAQ (reference sequence). CDR3 length: 12 residues. V was trimmed by 1 base and J by 12 bases, leaving 7 bases between them. The CDR3 nucleotides read TGTGCCAGCAGCTTAGTGGCAGGACCCCTCCACTTT. The encoded protein is CASSLVAGPLHF.

This chain connects TRBV9 to TRBJ2-1; no firm D call. CDR3 length: 15 residues. Germline V gene data show CDR1 as SGDLS and CDR2 as YYNGEE. With 3 bases removed from V and 0 bases from J, the gap between germline ends came to 10 bases. CDR3 sequence (DNA): TGTGCCAGCAGCGCGAGACCGAGCTCCTACAATGAGCAGTTCTTC. This gives the protein CASSARPSSYNEQFF.

The chain joins TRBV20-1 to TRBJ2-3; weak D call: TRBD2 (7 bases). CDR1 and CDR2 (germline): DFQATT, SNEGSKA (reference sequence). The CDR3 has 14 residues. V lost 1 base and J 4 bases, leaving 12 bases between the germline ends. CDR3 loop: CSARVRGAPDTQYF. CDR3 bases: TGCAGTGCTAGAGTTCGGGGGGCCCCAGATACGCAGTATTTT.

A few counts support this clonotype. This chain uses TRBV20-1 with TRBJ1-5; 7 bases match TRBD1. Trimming removed 5 bases from V and 1 base from J; junction bases left unmatched: 5. CDR1 and CDR2 from the germline V gene are DFQATT and SNEGSKA (reference sequence). The CDR3 totals 14 residues. The CDR3 bases are TGCAGTGCTTCAGACAGGGCGAGCAATCAGCCCCAGCATTTT. Translation: CSASDRASNQPQHF.

This clonotype was seen ten or more times. This chain links TRBV4-3 with TRBJ1-1; no firm D call. V gave up 0 bases and J gave up 1 base, with 6 bases separating them. The CDR3 consists of 14 residues. Germline V lookup: CDR1 LGHNA, CDR2 YSLEER. The CDR3 DNA reads TGCGCCAGCAGCCAAGATTTGGGGAACACTGAAGCTTTCTTT. This gives the protein CASSQDLGNTEAFF.

The chain recombines TRBV20-1 with TRBJ1-4, with a possible D match to TRBD1 (5 bases). V was clipped by 3 bases and J by 4 bases, with 9 bases between them. The germline V gene encodes CDR1 DFQATT and CDR2 SNEGSKA (reference sequence). The CDR3 runs to 13 residues. In DNA, the CDR3 is TGCAGTGCTAGGACAGTCCTTAATGAAAAACTGTTTTTT. This encodes CSARTVLNEKLFF.

The rearrangement links TRBV5-6 to TRBJ2-1, with 7 bases lining up with TRBD1. The CDR3 has 16 amino acids. Per germline, CDR1 SGHDT and CDR2 YYEEEE. Losses at the gene ends were 4 bases for V and 5 bases for J; bases not matched to a gene: 12. DNA for the CDR3: TGTGCCAGCAGCAGCATCTTGGGGCAGGGGGACAATGAGCAGTTCTTC. Translated: CASSSILGQGDNEQFF.

The table lists this clonotype with a few counts. V gene TRBV11-2 combines with J gene TRBJ2-1; 8 bases line up with TRBD2. Trimming cost V 2 bases and J 4 bases; bases outside gene matches: 4. Germline V lookup: CDR1 SGHAT, CDR2 FQNNGV. This CDR3 spans 15 amino acids. The CDR3 region is CASSLFSGVYNEQFF. The DNA for the CDR3 is TGTGCCAGCAGCTTATTTAGCGGGGTTTACAATGAGCAGTTCTTC.

This clonotype was detected ten times or more. The chain is built from TRBV5-1 and TRBJ1-2; 7 bases are a match to TRBD1. J gave up 7 bases and V 0 bases, and 3 bases lay outside the gene matches. Germline V gene sequence: CDR1 SGHRS, CDR2 YFSETQ. The CDR3 totals 13 residues. The CDR3 protein is CASSLEGAAGYTF. The CDR3 region has the DNA TGCGCCAGCAGCTTGGAGGGGGCGGCTGGCTACACCTTC.

This clonotype has just a few counts. CDR3 nucleotide sequence: TGCGCCAGCAGCCAAGTCACCGTACTACTACAGGGGGTAGGCAATGAGCAGTACTTC. It encodes CASSQVTVLLQGVGNEQYF. The J gene is TRBJ2-1, the V gene TRBV4-1, with 8 nucleotides matching TRBD1. The DNA end favors TRBJ2-7, so the J call may be wrong. Germline V gives CDR1 MGHRA, CDR2 YSYEKL. CDR3 size: 19 residues.

This clonotype came up a few times. V is TRBV27 and J is TRBJ2-5, with D possibly being TRBD2 (6 bases). The CDR3 consists of 16 residues. Germline assignment: CDR1 MNHEY and CDR2 SMNVEV (reference sequence). The V gene lost 5 bases and the J gene lost 0 bases, with 16 bases spanning the gap. The CDR3 is CASSRIPWGDQETQYF. The DNA for the CDR3 is TGTGCCAGCAGTCGGATCCCCTGGGGGGACCAAGAGACCCAGTACTTC.

The gene calls are TRBV18 and TRBJ1-1; no clear D gene. Germline lookup yields CDR1 KGHSH and CDR2 LQKENI. V was cut by 3 bases and J by 6 bases, with 32 bases left in between. The CDR3 length is 20 residues. The CDR3 DNA reads TGTGCCAGCTCACCCTTAGGACTACTAACTCTGGCAGGAGGCAAGCCTGAAGCTTTCTTT. It encodes CASSPLGLLTLAGGKPEAFF.

This clonotype has more than one count but fewer than ten. V usage is TRBV9 and J usage is TRBJ2-5; 10 nucleotides line up with TRBD2. The ends lost 7 bases at V and 2 bases at J; junction bases unmatched: 11. This CDR3 has 16 residues. CDR1 and CDR2 from the germline V gene are SGDLS and YYNGEE. CDR3 region: CASGASGRALQETQYF. The CDR3 nucleotides are TGTGCCAGCGGCGCTAGCGGGAGAGCGCTTCAAGAGACCCAGTACTTC.

The chain is built from TRBV2 and TRBJ2-3; D may be TRBD1 (5 bases). CDR3 length equals 14 residues. Per germline, CDR1 SNHLY and CDR2 FYNNEI. Trimming pared 3 bases from V and 8 bases from J, leaving 15 bases between. The CDR3 sequence: CASSEAGSSSTQYF. CDR3 coding DNA: TGTGCCAGCAGTGAGGCAGGGTCTAGTAGTACGCAGTATTTT. The whole variable domain, filled in from reference TRBV2 and TRBJ2-3, reads EPEVTQTPSHQVTQMGQEVILRCVPISNHLYFYWYRQILGQKVEFLVSFYNNEISEKSEIFDDQFSVERPDGSNFTLKIRSTKLEDSAMYFCASSEAGSSSTQYFGPGTRLTVL.

The table lists this clonotype with a few counts. This chain uses TRBV6-2 or TRBV6-3 with TRBJ1-4; TRBD1 is a possible D gene (6 bases). Germline values: CDR1 MNHEY, CDR2 SVGEGT. The CDR3 has 17 amino acids. V lost 5 bases and J 6 bases, leaving 22 bases between the germline ends. The CDR3 sequence is CASSTGHASGVDEKLFF. In DNA, the CDR3 is TGTGCCAGCAGTACGGGACACGCATCCGGCGTTGATGAAAAACTGTTTTTT.

This clonotype occurred a few times. The chain is built from TRBV21-1 and TRBJ1-2. TRBV21-1 counts as a pseudogene. CDR3 length equals 13 residues. CDR3 bases: TGTGCCAGCAGCAAGGGTTCTTACTCTGGCTACACCTTC. Translated, it gives CASSKGSYSGYTF.